These 13 T cell receptor beta chains were sequenced from one sample in a study of metastatic and nonmetastatic thyroid tumors. Via MiXCR, TCRdb re-called the PCR reads. The sample includes about 30,000 clones, about 25% of them seen just once. Patients were all untreated before their thyroid surgery. The material sequenced was blood. The receptor source for this set is a female donor with papillary thyroid cancer or a benign thyroid nodule (not recorded which). Some clones in this sample may be carry-over from other donors' samples.

About this clone: Lacking the conserved final phenylalanine or tryptophan, this CDR3 likely reflects a read error. This rearrangement joins TRBV24-1 to TRBJ1-2; possibly TRBD1 for D (6 bases). The CDR3 consists of 12 residues. The V gene lost 6 bases and the J gene lost 6 bases, with 10 bases spanning the gap. Germline CDR1 is KGHDR and CDR2 is SFDVKD. The CDR3: CATSWAGDGYTI. The CDR3 DNA sequence: TGTGCCACCAGTTGGGCAGGGGATGGCTACACCATA.

This clone turned up a few times. V usage is TRBV6-2 or TRBV6-3 and J usage is TRBJ1-2; D not resolved. Deletions cut 3 bases from V and 3 bases from J, with 5 bases between. There are 12 residues in the CDR3. Looked up from germline, CDR1 is MNHEY and CDR2 is SVGEGT. CDR3 sequence: CASSYQDYGYTF. The CDR3, as DNA: TGTGCCAGCAGTTATCAGGACTATGGCTACACCTTC.

This chain joins TRBV10-1 and TRBJ2-1; D possibly corresponds to TRBD2 (6 bases). The CDR3 length is 16 residues. With 3 bases removed from V and 3 bases from J, the gap between germline ends came to 15 bases. Germline CDR1 reads WNHNN; CDR2 reads SYGVQD (reference sequence). The CDR3: CASSDCGLSCYNEQFF. The DNA of the CDR3 is TGCGCCAGCAGTGATTGCGGACTATCGTGCTACAATGAGCAGTTCTTC.

Only one count was recorded for this clone. The junction differs from germline at one of its ends, possibly a read error. This chain uses TRBV6-5 with TRBJ2-3; 10 positions agree with TRBD2. The CDR3 length is 15 residues. Germline CDR1 and CDR2: MNHEY and SVGAGI. This chain's CDR3 is CASSYNGLAVDTPYF. CDR3 nucleotides: TGTGCCAGCAGTTACAACGGACTAGCGGTAGATACGCCGTATTTT.

This CDR3 is CASSSSRQGASRETQYF. CDR3 coding DNA: TGTGCCAGCAGCTCTTCCCGACAGGGGGCATCCCGGGAGACCCAGTACTTC. The chain joins TRBV11-2 to TRBJ2-5, with TRBD1 matching 10 bases. Germline-derived CDR1 and CDR2 are SGHAT and FQNNGV. This CDR3 has 17 residues. Trimming took 4 bases from V and 5 from J; bases not matched to a gene: 13. Drawing the rest from reference TRBV11-2 and TRBJ2-5, the complete variable domain is EAGVAQSPRYKIIEKRQSVAFWCNPISGHATLYWYQQILGQGPKLLIQFQNNGVVDDSQLPKDRFSAERLKGVDSTLKIQPAKLEDSAVYLCASSSSRQGASRETQYFGPGTRLLVL.

This clone has at least ten counts. The V call is TRBV20-1, the J call TRBJ1-5; D not resolved. With 1 base removed from V and 0 bases from J, the gap between germline ends came to 10 bases. Per germline, CDR1 DFQATT and CDR2 SNEGSKA (reference sequence). There are 15 residues in the CDR3. The CDR3 bases are TGCAGTGCTAGAGGGTTCCGGTATAGCAATCAGCCCCAGCATTTT. Its translation is CSARGFRYSNQPQHF.

This clone was picked up many times. The chain uses TRBV30 and TRBJ1-6; 8 nucleotides agree with TRBD1. The J segment lost 9 bases and the V segment lost 3 bases, leaving 4 bases of the junction unmatched. The CDR3 has 13 residues. Germline loops: CDR1 GTSNPN, CDR2 SVGIG (reference sequence). CDR3 loop: CAWSAGTGSPLHF. In DNA, the CDR3 is TGTGCCTGGAGCGCTGGGACAGGTTCACCCCTCCACTTT.

This clone showed up many times. In DNA, the CDR3 is TGTGCCAGCAGGGGACAGGCGTCCTCTGGGGCCAACGTCCTGACTTTC. It translates to CASRGQASSGANVLTF. This chain connects TRBV28 to TRBJ2-6, with 8 bases that match TRBD1. The CDR3 runs 16 residues. V lost 6 bases, J lost 0 bases, and 4 bases stayed unmatched. Germline CDR1 is MDHEN and CDR2 is SYDVKM.

In its sample, this clone was seen many times. The chain couples TRBV4-3 to TRBJ2-1; D call uncertain. The CDR3 loop spans 14 amino acids. Germline assignment: CDR1 LGHNA and CDR2 YSLEER. V lost 1 base, J lost 5 bases, and 9 bases lay in between. The CDR3 sequence is CASSQGIPNNEQFF. CDR3 DNA: TGCGCCAGCAGCCAAGGTATCCCGAACAATGAGCAGTTCTTC.

The chain is built from TRBV7-8 and TRBJ2-2; D unresolved. V lost 2 bases to trimming and J lost 0 bases, with 4 bases between them. Germline CDR1 reads SGHVS; CDR2 reads FQNEAQ. The CDR3 loop spans 14 amino acids. The CDR3 region has the DNA TGTGCCAGCAGCTTAACAGCGAACACCGGGGAGCTGTTTTTT. Encoded protein: CASSLTANTGELFF.

The rearrangement uses TRBV6-1 and TRBJ2-3, with 13 bases that match TRBD2. Germline CDR1 MNHNS, CDR2 SASEGT. The trim removed 8 bases at V and 2 bases at J, leaving 7 bases unmatched. The CDR3 consists of 16 residues. CDR3 sequence: CASGRLAGGFTDTQYF. Written as DNA, the CDR3 is TGTGCCAGCGGGCGACTAGCGGGAGGATTCACAGATACGCAGTATTTT.

The sample holds many counts of this clone. The chain joins TRBV5-4 to TRBJ2-3; 7 positions match TRBD2. The V gene's germline CDR1 is SGHNT and CDR2 YYREEE (reference sequence). This CDR3 is 14 amino acids long. V trimming: 3 bases; J trimming: 4 bases; junction bases outside the gene matches: 5. CDR3 amino acids: CASSSRLAPDTQYF. The DNA of the CDR3 is TGTGCCAGCAGCTCCCGACTAGCCCCAGATACGCAGTATTTT.

The genes are TRBV27 and TRBJ1-2, with D maybe TRBD1 (5 bases). The CDR3 loop spans 16 amino acids. CDR1 is MNHEY and CDR2 is SMNVEV in the germline V gene (reference sequence). V was cut by 10 bases and J by 2 bases, with 23 bases left in between. The CDR3 reads CATTPSGVGLNYGYTF. CDR3 coding DNA: TGTGCCACCACCCCGTCGGGGGTAGGACTAAACTATGGCTACACCTTC.